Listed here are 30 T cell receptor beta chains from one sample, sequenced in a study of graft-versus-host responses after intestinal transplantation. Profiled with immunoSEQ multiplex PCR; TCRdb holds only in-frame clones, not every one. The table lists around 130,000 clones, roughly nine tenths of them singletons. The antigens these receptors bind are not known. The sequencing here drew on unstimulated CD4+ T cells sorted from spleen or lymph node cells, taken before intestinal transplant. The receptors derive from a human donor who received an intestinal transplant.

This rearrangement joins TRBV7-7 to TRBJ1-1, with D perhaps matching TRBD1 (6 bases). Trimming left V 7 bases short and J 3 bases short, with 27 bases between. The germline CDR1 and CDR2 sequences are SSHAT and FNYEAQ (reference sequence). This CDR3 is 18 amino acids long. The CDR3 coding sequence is TGTGCCAGCAACCCAGGCAAGGGGACAAATCACGGGGACACTGAAGCTTTCTTT. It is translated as CASNPGKGTNHGDTEAFF.

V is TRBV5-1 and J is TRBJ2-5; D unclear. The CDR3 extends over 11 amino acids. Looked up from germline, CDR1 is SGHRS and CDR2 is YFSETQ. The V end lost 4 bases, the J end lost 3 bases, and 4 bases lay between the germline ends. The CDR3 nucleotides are TGCGCCAGCAGCGTGGAAGAGACCCAGTACTTC. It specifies CASSVEETQYF.

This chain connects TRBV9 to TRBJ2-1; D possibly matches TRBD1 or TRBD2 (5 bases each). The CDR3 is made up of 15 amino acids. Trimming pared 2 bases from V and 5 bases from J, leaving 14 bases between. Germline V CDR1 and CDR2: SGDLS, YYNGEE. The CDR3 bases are TGTGCCAGCAGCGTCTCACTGGGACGGAACAATGAGCAGTTCTTC. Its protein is CASSVSLGRNNEQFF. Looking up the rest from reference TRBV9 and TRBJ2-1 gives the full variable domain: DSGVTQTPKHLITATGQRVTLRCSPRSGDLSVYWYQQSLDQGLQFLIQYYNGEERAKGNILERFSAQQFPDLHSELNLSSLELGDSALYFCASSVSLGRNNEQFFGPGTRLTVL.

CDR3 region: CASSGSSGDWYGYTF. For the CDR3, the DNA is TGTGCCAGCAGCGGGAGTAGCGGGGATTGGTATGGCTACACCTTC. The chain links TRBV9 to TRBJ1-2; D uncertain. The CDR3 is 15 residues long. The V end lost 3 bases, the J end lost 5 bases, and 17 bases lay between the germline ends. The germline V gene encodes CDR1 SGDLS and CDR2 YYNGEE.

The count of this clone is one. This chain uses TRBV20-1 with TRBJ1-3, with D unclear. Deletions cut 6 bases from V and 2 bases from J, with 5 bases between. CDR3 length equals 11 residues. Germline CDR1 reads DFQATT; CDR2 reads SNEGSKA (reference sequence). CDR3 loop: CSAAAGNTIYF. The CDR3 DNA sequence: TGCAGTGCCGCTGCTGGAAACACCATATATTTT.

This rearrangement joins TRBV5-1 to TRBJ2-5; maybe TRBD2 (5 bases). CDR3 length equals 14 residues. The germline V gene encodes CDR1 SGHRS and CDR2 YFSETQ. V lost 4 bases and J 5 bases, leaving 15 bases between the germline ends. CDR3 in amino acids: CASSPGEELETQYF. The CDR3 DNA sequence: TGCGCCAGCAGCCCCGGGGAAGAGTTGGAGACCCAGTACTTC. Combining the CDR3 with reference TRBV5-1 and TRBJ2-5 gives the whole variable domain KAGVTQTPRYLIKTRGQQVTLSCSPISGHRSVSWYQQTPGQGLQFLFEYFSETQRNKGNFPGRFSGRQFSNSRSEMNVSTLELGDSALYLCASSPGEELETQYFGPGTRLLVL.

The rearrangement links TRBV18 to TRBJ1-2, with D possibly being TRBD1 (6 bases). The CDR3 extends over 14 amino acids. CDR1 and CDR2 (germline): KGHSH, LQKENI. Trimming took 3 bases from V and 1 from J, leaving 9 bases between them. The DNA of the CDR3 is TGTGCCAGCTCACCCCAGGGGAATAACTATGGCTACACCTTC. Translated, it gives CASSPQGNNYGYTF. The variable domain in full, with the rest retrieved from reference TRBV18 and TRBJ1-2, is NAGVMQNPRHLVRRRGQEARLRCSPMKGHSHVYWYRQLPEEGLKFMVYLQKENIIDESGMPKERFSAEFPKEGPSILRIQQVVRGDSAAYFCASSPQGNNYGYTFGSGTRLTVV.

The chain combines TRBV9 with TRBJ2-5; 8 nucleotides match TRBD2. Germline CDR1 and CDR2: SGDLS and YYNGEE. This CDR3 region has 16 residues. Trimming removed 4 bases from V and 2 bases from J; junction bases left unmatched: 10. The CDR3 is CASSPGGVQGQETQYF. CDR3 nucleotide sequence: TGTGCCAGCAGCCCCGGGGGGGTGCAGGGACAAGAGACCCAGTACTTC.

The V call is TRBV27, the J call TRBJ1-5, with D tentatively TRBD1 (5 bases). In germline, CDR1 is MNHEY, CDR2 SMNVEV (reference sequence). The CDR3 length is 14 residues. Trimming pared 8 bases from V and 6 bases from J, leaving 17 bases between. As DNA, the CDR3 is TGTGCCAGCTTGCCCCGGGGGTTCGGTCAGCCCCAGCATTTT. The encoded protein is CASLPRGFGQPQHF.

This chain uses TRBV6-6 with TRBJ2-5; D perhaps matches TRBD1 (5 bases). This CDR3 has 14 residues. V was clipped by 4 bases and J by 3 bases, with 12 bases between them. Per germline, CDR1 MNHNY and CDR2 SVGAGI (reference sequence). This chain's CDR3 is CASSSPPTEETQYF. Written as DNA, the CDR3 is TGTGCCAGCAGTTCTCCACCGACAGAAGAGACCCAGTACTTC.

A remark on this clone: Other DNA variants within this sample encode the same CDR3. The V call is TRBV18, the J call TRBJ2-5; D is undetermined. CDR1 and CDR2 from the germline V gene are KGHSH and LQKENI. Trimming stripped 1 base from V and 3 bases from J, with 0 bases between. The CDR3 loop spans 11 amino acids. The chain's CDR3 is CASSPQETQYF. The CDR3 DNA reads TGTGCCAGCTCACCACAAGAGACCCAGTACTTC.

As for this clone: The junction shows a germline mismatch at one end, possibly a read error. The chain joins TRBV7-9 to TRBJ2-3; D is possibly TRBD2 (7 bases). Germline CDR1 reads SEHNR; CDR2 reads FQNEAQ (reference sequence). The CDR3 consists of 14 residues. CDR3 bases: TGTGCCAGCAGCTTTACGGGGGGCACGGATACGCAGTATTTT. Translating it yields CASSFTGGTDTQYF. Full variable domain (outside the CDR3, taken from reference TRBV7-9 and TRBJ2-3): DTGVSQNPRHKITKRGQNVTFRCDPISEHNRLYWYRQTLGQGPEFLTYFQNEAQLEKSRLLSDRFSAERPKGSFSTLEIQRTEQGDSAMYLCASSFTGGTDTQYFGPGTRLTVL.

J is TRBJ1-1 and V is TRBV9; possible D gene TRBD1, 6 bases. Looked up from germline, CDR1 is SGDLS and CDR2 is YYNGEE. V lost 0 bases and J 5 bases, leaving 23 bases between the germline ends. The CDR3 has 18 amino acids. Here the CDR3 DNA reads TGTGCCAGCAGCGTAGAAGGGGGGGGGAGTCTATTGGGGACTGAAGCTTTCTTT. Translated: CASSVEGGGSLLGTEAFF.

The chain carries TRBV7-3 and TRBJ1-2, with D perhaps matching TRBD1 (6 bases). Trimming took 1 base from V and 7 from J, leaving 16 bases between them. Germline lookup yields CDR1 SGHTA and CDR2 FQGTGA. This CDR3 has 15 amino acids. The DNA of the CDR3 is TGTGCCAGCAGCTTAAACGGGGGGGCGACGAGTGGCTACACCTTC. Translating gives CASSLNGGATSGYTF. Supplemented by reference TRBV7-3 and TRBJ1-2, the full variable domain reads GAGVSQTPSNKVTEKGKYVELRCDPISGHTALYWYRQSLGQGPEFLIYFQGTGAADDSGLPNDRFFAVRPEGSVSTLKIQRTERGDSAVYLCASSLNGGATSGYTFGSGTRLTVV.

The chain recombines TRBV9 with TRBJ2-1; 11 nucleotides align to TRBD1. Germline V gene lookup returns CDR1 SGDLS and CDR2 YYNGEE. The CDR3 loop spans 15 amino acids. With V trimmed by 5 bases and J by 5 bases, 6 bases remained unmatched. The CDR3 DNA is TGTGCCAGCAGTACCGGACAGGGGGCGGACAATGAGCAGTTCTTC. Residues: CASSTGQGADNEQFF.

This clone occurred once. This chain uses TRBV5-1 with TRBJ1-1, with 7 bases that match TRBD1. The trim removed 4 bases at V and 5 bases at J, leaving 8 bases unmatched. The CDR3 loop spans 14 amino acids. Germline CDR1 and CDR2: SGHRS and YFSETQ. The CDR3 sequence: CASSRLTGRTEAFF. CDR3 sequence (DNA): TGCGCCAGCAGCAGACTGACAGGGAGGACTGAAGCTTTCTTT.

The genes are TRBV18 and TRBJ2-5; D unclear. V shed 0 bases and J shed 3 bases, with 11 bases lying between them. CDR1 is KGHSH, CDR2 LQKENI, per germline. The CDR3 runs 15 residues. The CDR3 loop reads CASSPPSIYEETQYF. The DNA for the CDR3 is TGTGCCAGCTCACCACCGTCCATATACGAAGAGACCCAGTACTTC. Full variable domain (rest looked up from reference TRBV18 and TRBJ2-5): NAGVMQNPRHLVRRRGQEARLRCSPMKGHSHVYWYRQLPEEGLKFMVYLQKENIIDESGMPKERFSAEFPKEGPSILRIQQVVRGDSAAYFCASSPPSIYEETQYFGPGTRLLVL.

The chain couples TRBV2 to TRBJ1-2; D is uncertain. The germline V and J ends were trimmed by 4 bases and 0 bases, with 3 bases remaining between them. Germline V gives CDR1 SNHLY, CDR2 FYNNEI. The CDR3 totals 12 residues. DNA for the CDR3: TGTGCCAGCAGTGCAGCTAACTATGGCTACACCTTC. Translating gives CASSAANYGYTF.

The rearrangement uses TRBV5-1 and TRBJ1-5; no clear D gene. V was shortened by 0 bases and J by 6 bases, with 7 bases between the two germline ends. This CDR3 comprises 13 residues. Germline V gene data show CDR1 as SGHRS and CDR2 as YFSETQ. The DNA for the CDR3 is TGCGCCAGCAGCTTGGGGGCCGGTCAGCCCCAGCATTTT. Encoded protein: CASSLGAGQPQHF.

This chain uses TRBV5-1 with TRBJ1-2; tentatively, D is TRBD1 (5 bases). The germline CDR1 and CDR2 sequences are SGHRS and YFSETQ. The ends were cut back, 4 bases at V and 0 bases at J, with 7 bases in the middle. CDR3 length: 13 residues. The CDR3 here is CASSRGPNYGYTF. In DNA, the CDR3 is TGCGCCAGCAGCAGGGGACCTAACTATGGCTACACCTTC.

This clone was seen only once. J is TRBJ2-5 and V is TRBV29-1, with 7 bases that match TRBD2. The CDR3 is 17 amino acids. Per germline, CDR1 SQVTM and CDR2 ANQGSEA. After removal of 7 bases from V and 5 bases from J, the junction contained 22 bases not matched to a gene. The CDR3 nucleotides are TGCAGCGGGGTACGGCCGGGACTAAGGTCACCCGGGGAGACCCAGTACTTC. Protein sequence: CSGVRPGLRSPGETQYF.

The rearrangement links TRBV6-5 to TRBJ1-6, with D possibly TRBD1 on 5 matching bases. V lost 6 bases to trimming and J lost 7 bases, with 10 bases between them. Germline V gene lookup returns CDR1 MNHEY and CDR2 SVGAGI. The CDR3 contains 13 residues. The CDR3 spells CASSRQWNSPLHF. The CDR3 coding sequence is TGTGCCAGCAGCCGACAGTGGAATTCACCCCTCCACTTT.

The DNA for the CDR3 is TGTGCCGGGGACCCCGGGGGCTACTATGGCTACACCTTC. Translating gives CAGDPGGYYGYTF. The chain recombines TRBV30 with TRBJ1-2, with D possibly being TRBD1 (6 bases). The CDR3 has 13 amino acids. Between the trimmed V and J ends, which lost 8 bases and 3 bases, there was a span of 16 bases. In germline, CDR1 is GTSNPN, CDR2 SVGIG (reference sequence).

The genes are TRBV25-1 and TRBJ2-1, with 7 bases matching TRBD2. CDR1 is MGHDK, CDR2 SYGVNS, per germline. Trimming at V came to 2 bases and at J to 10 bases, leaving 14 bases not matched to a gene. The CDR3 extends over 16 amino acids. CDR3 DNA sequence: TGTGCCAGCAGTGAAGGGGTCGGGACTACCGCTGAAGAGCAGTTCTTC. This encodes CASSEGVGTTAEEQFF.

CDR3 DNA sequence: TGTGCCAGCAGGCTTAGGGGGAGAATCTCCTACGAGCAGTACTTC. As protein: CASRLRGRISYEQYF. This chain uses TRBV25-1 with TRBJ2-7; a weak D match, TRBD1 (6 bases). V gave up 6 bases and J gave up 0 bases, with 15 bases separating them. CDR3 length equals 15 residues. Germline values: CDR1 MGHDK, CDR2 SYGVNS.

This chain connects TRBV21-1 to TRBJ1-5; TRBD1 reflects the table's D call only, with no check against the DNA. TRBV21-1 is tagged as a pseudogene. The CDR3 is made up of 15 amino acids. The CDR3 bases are TGTGCCAGCAGCATGTCACAGGGGAGCAATCAGCCCCAGCATTTT. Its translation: CASSMSQGSNQPQHF.

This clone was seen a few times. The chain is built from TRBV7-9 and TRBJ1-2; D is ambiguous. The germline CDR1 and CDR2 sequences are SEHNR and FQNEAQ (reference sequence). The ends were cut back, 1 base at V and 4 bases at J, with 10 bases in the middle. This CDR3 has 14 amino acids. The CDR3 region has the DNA TGTGCCAGCAGCTTAGTAGGTTCACCCTATGGCTACACCTTC. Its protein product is CASSLVGSPYGYTF.

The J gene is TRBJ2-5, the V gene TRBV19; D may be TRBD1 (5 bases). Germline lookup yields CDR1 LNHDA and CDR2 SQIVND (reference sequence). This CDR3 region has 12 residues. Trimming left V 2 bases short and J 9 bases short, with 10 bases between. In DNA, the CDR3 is TGTGCCAGTAGTATACGTGAAGGGGCCCAGTACTTC. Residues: CASSIREGAQYF.

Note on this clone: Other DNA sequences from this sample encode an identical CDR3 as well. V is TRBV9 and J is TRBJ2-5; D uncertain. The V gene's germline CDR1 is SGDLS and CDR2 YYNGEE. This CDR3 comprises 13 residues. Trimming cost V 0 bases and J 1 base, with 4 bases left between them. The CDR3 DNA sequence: TGTGCCAGCAGCGTAGGGCCCCAAGAGACCCAGTACTTC. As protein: CASSVGPQETQYF.

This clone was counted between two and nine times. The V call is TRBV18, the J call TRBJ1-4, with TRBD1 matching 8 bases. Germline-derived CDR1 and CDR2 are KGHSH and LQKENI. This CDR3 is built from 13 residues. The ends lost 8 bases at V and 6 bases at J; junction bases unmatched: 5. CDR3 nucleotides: TGTGCCAGCGCCGGGACAGGTCATGAAAAACTGTTTTTT. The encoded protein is CASAGTGHEKLFF.